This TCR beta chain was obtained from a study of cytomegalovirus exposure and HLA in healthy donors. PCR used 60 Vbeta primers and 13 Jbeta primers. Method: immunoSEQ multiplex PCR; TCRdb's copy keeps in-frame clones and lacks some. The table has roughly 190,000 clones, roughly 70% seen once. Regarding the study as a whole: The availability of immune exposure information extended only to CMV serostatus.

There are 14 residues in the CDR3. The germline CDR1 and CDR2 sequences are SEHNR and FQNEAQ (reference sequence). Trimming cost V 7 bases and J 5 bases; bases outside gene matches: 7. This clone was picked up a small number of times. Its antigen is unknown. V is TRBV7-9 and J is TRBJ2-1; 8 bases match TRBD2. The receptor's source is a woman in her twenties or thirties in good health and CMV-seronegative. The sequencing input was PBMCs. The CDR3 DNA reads TGTGCCAGCATCGTTAGCGGGGTCAACAATGAGCAGTTCTTC. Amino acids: CASIVSGVNNEQFF.